The 15 T cell receptor beta chains listed next were all sequenced from one sample in a study of cytomegalovirus exposure and HLA in healthy donors. The PCR used 60 Vbeta and 13 Jbeta primers. Profiled with immunoSEQ multiplex PCR; TCRdb holds only in-frame clones, not every one. The sample includes under 150,000 clones, roughly 80% of them seen just once. Sequencing input: PBMCs. The source is a woman between 40 and 55 years old in good health and CMV-seropositive.

Details on this clone: Additional DNA sequences in this sample encode the identical CDR3. The V gene is TRBV28, the J gene TRBJ2-7, with D maybe TRBD1 (6 bases). V was pared by 5 bases and J by 1 base, with 9 bases between. Germline V gene data show CDR1 as MDHEN and CDR2 as SYDVKM. The CDR3 has 13 amino acids. CDR3 DNA: TGTGCCAGCAGTCGGCAGGGGTCCTACGAGCAGTACTTC. Protein product: CASSRQGSYEQYF.

The sample holds a few counts of this clone. The chain couples TRBV6-4 to TRBJ2-1, with 11 bases fitting TRBD2. This CDR3 region has 14 residues. The V gene's germline CDR1 is MRHNA and CDR2 SNTAGT. V lost 2 bases to trimming and J lost 6 bases; unmatched junction nucleotides: 0. The CDR3 DNA reads TGTGCCAGCAGTGACGGACTAGCGGGCAATGAGCAGTTCTTC. It yields the protein CASSDGLAGNEQFF.

The rearrangement uses TRBV18 and TRBJ2-2, with 11 bases aligning to TRBD2. The CDR3 is made up of 16 amino acids. CDR1 KGHSH and CDR2 LQKENI come from the germline V gene. Losses at the gene ends were 3 bases for V and 5 bases for J; bases not matched to a gene: 5. The CDR3 is CASSPSSSGRTGELFF. CDR3 DNA sequence: TGTGCCAGCTCACCGTCTTCTAGCGGGAGGACCGGGGAGCTGTTTTTT.

The chain is built from TRBV5-5 and TRBJ1-1, with 8 bases aligning to TRBD1. Per germline, CDR1 SGHKS and CDR2 YYEKEE (reference sequence). V trimming: 0 bases; J trimming: 7 bases; junction bases outside the gene matches: 8. CDR3 length equals 15 residues. The CDR3: CASSLGDRTAREAFF. The DNA of the CDR3 is TGTGCCAGCAGCTTGGGGGACAGGACTGCCCGTGAAGCTTTCTTT.

The chain joins TRBV5-1 to TRBJ1-6; the D gene is possibly TRBD1 (6 bases). Germline CDR1 SGHRS, CDR2 YFSETQ. V lost 4 bases to trimming and J lost 13 bases, with 15 bases between them. The CDR3 is 13 residues long. The DNA for the CDR3 is TGCGCCAGCAGCCAACCGCCTGGGGGCCCCCTCCACTTT. It specifies CASSQPPGGPLHF.

This chain joins TRBV7-9 and TRBJ1-2; tentative D call: TRBD1 (6 bases). V lost 1 base and J lost 7, with 13 bases in between. Germline V gene sequence: CDR1 SEHNR, CDR2 FQNEAQ (reference sequence). There are 14 residues in the CDR3. DNA for the CDR3: TGTGCCAGCAGCTTAGTAGGGGGTCTCTCTGGCTACACCTTC. This codes for CASSLVGGLSGYTF.

V and J are TRBV7-2 and TRBJ2-1; maybe TRBD1 (6 bases). Germline V gives CDR1 SGHTA, CDR2 FQGNSA. V lost 5 bases and J 2 bases, leaving 16 bases between the germline ends. The CDR3 runs to 16 residues. CDR3 bases: TGTGCCAGCAGCCCCGTAGGGGGTACCACCTACAATGAGCAGTTCTTC. Protein sequence: CASSPVGGTTYNEQFF.

V usage is TRBV4-1 and J usage is TRBJ1-1, with TRBD1 as a possible D gene (5 bases). From germline, CDR1 is MGHRA and CDR2 YSYEKL. Trimming shortened V by 0 bases and J by 5 bases, and 13 bases separated the two germline ends. This CDR3 has 15 amino acids. The CDR3, as DNA: TGCGCCAGCAGCCAAGACTGGGGCGTCGGAACTGAAGCTTTCTTT. It yields the protein CASSQDWGVGTEAFF.

V gene TRBV10-3 combines with J gene TRBJ1-1, with D uncertain. Trimming removed 5 bases from V and 4 bases from J, with 11 bases in between. The CDR3 runs to 13 residues. CDR1 is ENHRY and CDR2 is SYGVKD in the germline V gene. As DNA, the CDR3 is TGTGCCATCAGTAACGAGGAGATCACTGAAGCTTTCTTT. Amino acid sequence: CAISNEEITEAFF.

The chain employs TRBV7-2 and TRBJ2-7; a possible D gene is TRBD2 (6 bases). Per germline, CDR1 SGHTA and CDR2 FQGNSA. The CDR3 runs 14 residues. The germline V and J ends were trimmed by 1 base and 6 bases, with 13 bases remaining between them. The CDR3 reads CASSLERGLREQYF. CDR3 nucleotides: TGTGCCAGCAGCTTAGAACGGGGACTCCGCGAGCAGTACTTC.

The chain joins TRBV28 to TRBJ1-1, with a weak D call TRBD1 (5 bases). Trimming left V 3 bases short and J 0 bases short, with 11 bases between. This CDR3 is 15 amino acids long. CDR1 is MDHEN and CDR2 is SYDVKM in the germline V gene. CDR3: CASSLGAGMNTEAFF. The CDR3 DNA sequence: TGTGCCAGCAGTTTGGGCGCAGGGATGAACACTGAAGCTTTCTTT.

The chain combines TRBV28 with TRBJ2-3, with TRBD2 matching 15 bases. Germline CDR1 reads MDHEN; CDR2 reads SYDVKM. The ends lost 5 bases at V and 0 bases at J; junction bases unmatched: 15. The CDR3 contains 21 residues. CDR3 region: CASSPPTVWTSGRGSTDTQYF. The CDR3 DNA reads as TGTGCCAGCAGTCCACCGACAGTATGGACTAGCGGGAGGGGTAGCACAGATACGCAGTATTTT.

This rearrangement joins TRBV29-1 to TRBJ2-7; TRBD1 agrees at 12 bases. This CDR3 is 15 amino acids long. Trimming took 6 bases from V and 4 from J; bases not matched to a gene: 10. Germline V gene sequence: CDR1 SQVTM, CDR2 ANQGSEA. Written as DNA, the CDR3 is TGCAGCGTCGTAAATGGGGACAGGGGGCAATACGAGCAGTACTTC. It specifies CSVVNGDRGQYEQYF.

This clone was detected only once. The chain is built from TRBV20-1 and TRBJ1-1, with D uncertain. The germline CDR1 and CDR2 sequences are DFQATT and SNEGSKA (reference sequence). Between the trimmed V and J ends, which lost 1 base and 8 bases, there was a span of 8 bases. CDR3 size: 11 residues. This CDR3 reads CSARGGAEAFF. In nucleotides, the CDR3 is TGCAGTGCTAGAGGAGGTGCCGAAGCTTTCTTT.

The chain uses TRBV5-4 and TRBJ2-5, with D tentatively TRBD1 (6 bases). The CDR3 has 15 amino acids. V was clipped by 0 bases and J by 1 base, with 10 bases between them. The germline V gene has CDR1 SGHNT and CDR2 YYREEE (reference sequence). This chain's CDR3 is CASSLAQGRQETQYF. The CDR3 DNA reads as TGTGCCAGCAGCTTGGCTCAGGGGCGCCAAGAGACCCAGTACTTC.